This T cell receptor (beta chain) was recorded in a study of T cells in Graves' hyperthyroidism and ophthalmopathy. Amplified TCR beta CDR3 regions came from RNA transcripts. Carried out on the TCR CDR3, a first-round RT-PCR used the HTBI primer set. TCRdb passed the multiplex PCR reads through MiXCR, listing each CDR3 protein once. The sample lists about 640,000 distinct CDR3 sequences, around 20% occurring once. Germline loops: CDR1 SGHRS, CDR2 YFSETQ. V shed 6 bases, J shed 4 bases, and the junction held 12 bases outside the gene matches. The CDR3 length is 15 residues. Specimen: blood. V usage is TRBV5-1 and J usage is TRBJ1-2; the match to TRBD1 covers 7 bases. The clonotype originates from a man aged 30-40 years with Graves' ophthalmopathy. DNA for the CDR3: TGCGCCAGCAAACAACAGGGGTCCGGAGGCTATGGCTACACCTTC. It specifies CASKQQGSGGYGYTF.